The 27 T cell receptor beta chains below all came from one sample that was sequenced in a study of blood T cells in healthy people across ages. Next came a second PCR, run for roughly 7 to 12 cycles, which used a sample-barcoded 5' primer along with a J-beta primer mix. TCRdb ran MiXCR on the 5' RACE reads and lists one entry per CDR3 protein. Here the sample spans hundreds of thousands of distinct CDR3 sequences, around a fifth being singletons. Sequenced sample: blood. The receptors here all came from a man between 65 and 85 years old in good health.

This chain uses TRBV3-1 with TRBJ2-4; D is unclear. Deletions cut 6 bases from V and 2 bases from J, with 14 bases between. From germline, CDR1 is LGHDT and CDR2 YNNKEL (reference sequence). The CDR3 runs to 15 residues. The CDR3 DNA reads as TGTGCCAGCAGTCAACGGATGGAGTCCAAAAACATTCAGTACTTC. Protein sequence: CASSQRMESKNIQYF.

J is TRBJ1-4 and V is TRBV3-1; TRBD1 matches 7 bases. The V gene's germline CDR1 is LGHDT and CDR2 YNNKEL (reference sequence). This CDR3 region has 15 residues. With 6 bases clipped from V and 2 bases from J, the junction kept 6 bases outside the gene matches. As DNA, the CDR3 is TGTGCCAGCAGGACAGGGTTTTCCACTAATGAAAAACTGTTTTTT. This codes for CASRTGFSTNEKLFF.

This clonotype was seen a handful of times. The CDR3 DNA reads TGCAGTGCTGAGCAGGGTGAGGATACGCAGTATTTT. It encodes CSAEQGEDTQYF. The rearrangement joins TRBV20-1 to TRBJ2-3; D might be TRBD1 (5 bases). Germline CDR1 and CDR2: DFQATT and SNEGSKA (reference sequence). The CDR3 has 12 amino acids. Trimming took off 5 bases at V and 6 bases at J, with 12 bases between the two ends.

The chain couples TRBV18 to TRBJ1-5; D is perhaps TRBD1 (6 bases). Germline values: CDR1 KGHSH, CDR2 LQKENI. V was pared by 2 bases and J by 9 bases, with 11 bases between. The length of the CDR3 is 13 residues. In DNA, the CDR3 is TGTGCCAGCTCACCAGGTCAGGGGTGGCCCCAGCATTTT. This translates into CASSPGQGWPQHF.

The chain employs TRBV6-1 and TRBJ2-3, with TRBD1 as a possible D gene (7 bases). V was shortened by 2 bases and J by 5 bases, with 11 bases between the two germline ends. Germline V gene data show CDR1 as MNHNS and CDR2 as SASEGT. The CDR3 loop spans 14 amino acids. The CDR3 DNA reads TGTGCCAGCAGTGAACCAGGGGGGATAGATACGCAGTATTTT. It encodes CASSEPGGIDTQYF.

The V call is TRBV3-1, the J call TRBJ2-7, with unresolved D. This CDR3 spans 12 amino acids. V was clipped by 1 base and J by 9 bases, with 10 bases between them. Germline CDR1 is LGHDT and CDR2 is YNNKEL (reference sequence). The CDR3 DNA is TGTGCCAGCAGCCAAGGGGTCGGGTTGCAGTACGTC. As protein: CASSQGVGLQYV.

There are many counts of this clonotype. This chain links TRBV11-2 with TRBJ1-4; perhaps TRBD1 as D (6 bases). The V gene's germline CDR1 is SGHAT and CDR2 FQNNGV. Deletions cut 1 base from V and 7 bases from J, with 19 bases between. This CDR3 contains 17 residues. The CDR3 DNA reads as TGTGCCAGCAGCTTAGGAGGCCAGGGGAGCATGGGTGAAAAACTGTTTTTT. This gives the protein CASSLGGQGSMGEKLFF.

The chain couples TRBV5-6 to TRBJ1-5; 7 nucleotides line up with TRBD1. Germline V gene sequence: CDR1 SGHDT, CDR2 YYEEEE. CDR3 length: 16 residues. With V trimmed by 4 bases and J by 8 bases, 15 bases remained unmatched. The CDR3 here is CASSLNTGAPGEPQHF. DNA of the CDR3: TGTGCCAGCAGCCTAAACACAGGGGCCCCAGGGGAGCCCCAGCATTTT.

This chain connects TRBV15 to TRBJ2-7, with no clear D. Trimming removed 0 bases from V and 5 bases from J, with 8 bases in between. Germline-derived CDR1 and CDR2 are LNHNV and YYDKDF (reference sequence). CDR3 length: 13 amino acids. CDR3 DNA: TGTGCCACCAGCAGAGACCCCGGCAACGAGCAGTACTTC. This encodes CATSRDPGNEQYF.

The V and J genes are TRBV7-2 and TRBJ1-2; no clear D gene. Per the germline V gene, CDR1 is SGHTA and CDR2 is FQGNSA. This CDR3 comprises 14 residues. V dropped 5 bases and J dropped 4 bases, with 14 bases sitting between them. Written as DNA, the CDR3 is TGTGCCAGCAGCGCCACGTCTGAGGGCTATGGCTACACCTTC. This codes for CASSATSEGYGYTF.

This clonotype was counted many times. The chain recombines TRBV19 with TRBJ2-1, with D possibly TRBD1 on 6 matching bases. Germline CDR1 and CDR2: LNHDA and SQIVND (reference sequence). CDR3 size: 14 residues. Trimming removed 1 base at V and 4 bases at J, with 8 bases between. CDR3 DNA: TGTGCCAGTAGTATAGGAGGGGGATACAATGAGCAGTTCTTC. It yields the protein CASSIGGGYNEQFF.

This clonotype has only a few counts. This chain links TRBV28 with TRBJ1-2; 7 nucleotides agree with TRBD1. Germline-derived CDR1 and CDR2 are MDHEN and SYDVKM. The CDR3 extends over 17 amino acids. V was pared by 6 bases and J by 4 bases, with 17 bases of the junction left unmatched. As DNA, the CDR3 is TGTGCCAGCAGACCTCCCCCCCAGATAGGGGGCTCCTATGGCTACACCTTC. Translated, it gives CASRPPPQIGGSYGYTF.

This chain connects TRBV12-3 or TRBV12-4 to TRBJ2-2; 7 nucleotides line up with TRBD1. This CDR3 contains 16 residues. With 5 bases clipped from V and 1 base from J, the junction kept 7 bases outside the gene matches. This CDR3 reads CASSRQGVLNTGELFF. The CDR3, as DNA: TGTGCCAGCAGTAGGCAGGGGGTATTGAACACCGGGGAGCTGTTTTTT.

This sequence joins TRBV4-1 and TRBJ2-7; D gene ambiguous. The CDR3 length is 14 residues. CDR1 and CDR2 (germline): MGHRA, YSYEKL. The V end lost 0 bases, the J end lost 6 bases, and 12 bases lay between the germline ends. In DNA, the CDR3 is TGCGCCAGCAGCCAAGATCGTAGAGAAAGCGAGCAGTACTTC. This translates into CASSQDRRESEQYF.

This clonotype has only a few counts. The CDR3 spells CASSHFPDRKSLYGYTF. The CDR3, as DNA: TGCGCCAGCAGCCACTTCCCGGATCGAAAAAGTCTTTATGGCTACACCTTC. This sequence joins TRBV4-1 and TRBJ1-2; D gene ambiguous. The germline gives CDR1 MGHRA, CDR2 YSYEKL. CDR3 length equals 17 residues. Trimming cost V 3 bases and J 5 bases, with 22 bases left between them.

This chain joins TRBV28 and TRBJ1-2, with 8 nucleotides matching TRBD1. The germline V gene encodes CDR1 MDHEN and CDR2 SYDVKM. With 3 bases clipped from V and 6 bases from J, the junction kept 6 bases outside the gene matches. This CDR3 has 14 amino acids. The CDR3 spells CASSFDRGTDGYTF. CDR3 bases: TGTGCCAGCAGTTTTGACAGGGGAACGGATGGCTACACCTTC.

This clonotype was observed a handful of times. This rearrangement joins TRBV28 to TRBJ2-5; weak D call: TRBD1 (6 bases). Germline V lookup: CDR1 MDHEN, CDR2 SYDVKM. The V gene lost 6 bases and the J gene lost 5 bases, with 13 bases spanning the gap. The CDR3 runs to 13 residues. CDR3 DNA sequence: TGTGCCAGCAGCAAGGACAGTCGGGAGACCCAGTACTTC. Protein sequence: CASSKDSRETQYF.

This clonotype was found a few times. The chain has TRBV5-1 and TRBJ2-3; 9 bases agree with TRBD1. CDR1 is SGHRS, CDR2 YFSETQ, per germline. Trimming removed 0 bases from V and 2 bases from J; junction bases left unmatched: 4. CDR3 size: 16 residues. CDR3 bases: TGCGCCAGCAGCTTGGATGGGGACAGGGTCACAGATACGCAGTATTTT. Protein sequence: CASSLDGDRVTDTQYF.

This chain joins TRBV29-1 and TRBJ1-5, with 8 bases fitting TRBD1. This CDR3 is 14 amino acids long. Germline-derived CDR1 and CDR2 are SQVTM and ANQGSEA. Trimming removed 6 bases from V and 4 bases from J; junction bases left unmatched: 8. The CDR3 DNA reads as TGCAGCGTCTCACAGGGGGGGATTAATCAGCCCCAGCATTTT. Amino acid sequence: CSVSQGGINQPQHF.

This clonotype was seen a few times. The chain links TRBV3-1 to TRBJ1-1; D is uncertain. The germline V gene encodes CDR1 LGHDT and CDR2 YNNKEL (reference sequence). This CDR3 comprises 15 residues. V lost 3 bases, J lost 11 bases, and 22 bases lay in between. The CDR3 region is CASSQEGQITPRAFF. CDR3 DNA: TGTGCCAGCAGCCAGGAGGGCCAAATAACCCCACGGGCTTTCTTT.

This clonotype was seen more than once but under ten times. A much larger clone differs by one base, so this may be a read error. CDR3 in DNA: TGTGCCAGCAGCTTAGAAGTCTGGTCAGCAGGGTTGGGAAAACCGTTTTTT. This sequence encodes CASSLEVWSAGLGKPFF. The chain has TRBV7-2 and TRBJ1-4; tentatively, D is TRBD1 (5 bases). Germline V lookup: CDR1 SGHTA, CDR2 FQGNSA. CDR3 size: 17 residues.

Many counts were recorded for this clonotype. The V call is TRBV14, the J call TRBJ2-1, with unresolved D. From germline, CDR1 is SGHDN and CDR2 FVKESK. V shed 4 bases and J shed 0 bases, with 16 bases lying between them. The CDR3 runs to 17 residues. Written as DNA, the CDR3 is TGTGCCAGCAGCCCTTGGACCTATACGAGCTCCTACAATGAGCAGTTCTTC. The encoded protein is CASSPWTYTSSYNEQFF.

This clonotype was observed a few times. At one end, the junction sequence differs from germline, possibly due to a read error. The rearrangement uses TRBV18 and TRBJ2-6, with 7 bases identical to TRBD1. Germline CDR1 and CDR2: KGHSH and LQKENI. The CDR3 sequence is 18 residues long. The CDR3 sequence is CASSPRTGALSGANVLTF. The CDR3 coding sequence is TGCGCCAGCTCGCCTCGGACAGGAGCCCTCTCTGGGGCCAACGTCCTGACTTTC.

V gene TRBV21-1 combines with J gene TRBJ2-3; TRBD2, as called in the table, went unchecked against the DNA. TRBV21-1 is a pseudogene. The CDR3 sequence is 17 residues long. CDR3: CASIPPRGAVGQDTQYF. In nucleotides, the CDR3 is TGTGCCAGCATCCCTCCTAGGGGAGCGGTCGGTCAAGATACGCAGTATTTT.

The rearrangement links TRBV28 to TRBJ1-5; no clear D gene. V shed 4 bases and J shed 11 bases, with 12 bases lying between them. The CDR3 loop spans 12 amino acids. Germline V gives CDR1 MDHEN, CDR2 SYDVKM. This CDR3 is CASSSPIRTQHF. The CDR3 nucleotides read TGTGCCAGCAGTTCCCCAATTAGGACCCAGCATTTT.

The chain couples TRBV4-2 to TRBJ2-4; D uncertain. Trimming removed 0 bases at V and 6 bases at J, with 15 bases between. Per the germline V gene, CDR1 is LGHNA and CDR2 is YNFKEQ. This CDR3 region has 16 residues. CDR3 nucleotide sequence: TGTGCCAGCAGCCAAGATCTTGACCAGGTCATAAACATTCAGTACTTC. Amino acid sequence: CASSQDLDQVINIQYF.

This clonotype was counted between two and nine times. V usage is TRBV5-1 and J usage is TRBJ2-5; TRBD1 matches 7 bases. The ends lost 7 bases at V and 1 base at J; junction bases unmatched: 7. CDR3 length equals 14 residues. Germline CDR1 reads SGHRS; CDR2 reads YFSETQ. CDR3 amino acids: CASRQGTSQETQYF. CDR3 DNA: TGCGCCAGCCGACAGGGAACCTCCCAAGAGACCCAGTACTTC.